This TCR beta chain was obtained from a study of beta chain features in type 1 diabetes (dated by TCRdb to between 2017 and 2018). Study-level background: Mean age, gender distribution, total cell number and subset yield did not differ between patients and healthy donors. A total of about 100,000,000 sorted cells were examined across all samples, and RNA yield correlated strongly with the number of cells per subset. The study compared the TCRB repertoires of sorted circulating CD4+ T cell subsets in recently diagnosed type 1 diabetes patients with those in matched healthy donors. Regulatory and stem cell-like memory subsets were isolated from only 8 patients and about 8 healthy donors, whereas naive and central memory subsets came from all 30 or so donors. Results and caveats for the whole study, not just this receptor: Shorter templates might be favored by PCR, yet because patient and control samples were amplified and corrected together, any such skew would affect both groups equally. Naive, central memory and regulatory TCRB repertoires appeared more similar among patients than among healthy donors. Fewer insertions and more nucleotide deletions at VDJ recombination sites were observed in patients with type 1 diabetes, implying thymic rearrangement abnormalities. Type 1 diabetes patients showed a moderate but significant shortening of TCRB CDR3 length in all four CD4+ subsets. Because cDNA was sequenced instead of genomic DNA, highly expressing activated cells could be over-represented, though the groups showed no difference in activation or CD3 levels. Only small numbers of individuals were included in the HLA sub-analyses, which left unresolved whether HLA type had any influence on TCRB rearrangement.

Concerning this clone: Its antigen remains unidentified. No base-level quality is on record; no much larger clone is a single base apart.

The High Capacity cDNA Reverse Transcription Kit was used to reverse transcribe all of the isolated RNA, meaning that expressed TCRB transcripts were what got sequenced. Deep immunoSEQ sequencing was performed on naive, central memory and regulatory T cell samples, with an average of around 3.4 million total reads per sample. After sorted cells were lysed in RLT buffer, RNA was extracted with DNase-treated RNeasy Micro or Mini kits, with the choice depending on cell number. Each cell subset was processed separately to prevent cross-contamination, with patient and healthy donor samples processed together. Using the immunoSEQ multiplex PCR, TCRB sequences were amplified from cDNA into 87-bp fragments spanning the CDR3 region. Amplicons were sequenced on the Illumina HiSeq platform. Processing in the source paper ran as follows. Synthetic template baselines were used to correct PCR bias computationally, reads within Hamming distance 2 were collapsed, and singletons that could not be merged were discarded. By aligning reads against IMGT, V, D and J genes, CDR3 length, and insertions or deletions at six rearrangement sites were assigned. Within each subset, clonotype counts were normalized to sorted cell number, after which true diversity and Gini coefficients were computed with the tcR R package. The overlap coefficient, calculated on TCRB nucleotide sequences, was used to measure repertoire sharing. TCRdb took over this immuneACCESS table, retaining in-frame rearrangements with V and J assigned. Such tables are incomplete; in checked studies, under half of the missing clones stem from an unresolved V gene, and the remainder is unexplained. V, J and clone size are taken as reported in that table, and D and trimming were inferred from the DNA itself. In all, the sample holds about 340,000 clones, and roughly a tenth of those were seen once. The ten largest clones capture around 1% of the sample.

The CDR3, cysteine through phenylalanine, is 15 amino acids long. The CDR3 DNA has 45 bases and is translated from base 1. The germline V gene gives CDR1 as SGHDT and CDR2 as YYEEEE. Cut back by 1 base and 4 bases, the V and J ends lie 13 bases apart. Each donor gave one peripheral blood draw, averaging approximately 0.11 L, which was collected into heparinised tubes. Naive, central memory, regulatory and stem cell-like memory CD4+ T cells were sorted on a BD FACSAria II using a panel including CD45RO, CCR7, CD25, CD127, CD95 and CD27. A purity above 98% was achieved for all sorted populations. Right away, PBMCs were isolated by Lymphoprep density gradient centrifugation and were stained directly, with no culture step. So that batch effects would be minimized, each experiment stained and sorted samples in pairs, pairing one healthy donor with one patient.

The chain is encoded by TRBV5-6 joined to TRBJ2-3; the D gene could be TRBD1 or TRBD2, each one agreeing over 6 bases. The clonotype originates from a man aged 30 to 39 with type 1 diabetes. Sequencing used central memory CD4+ T cells from blood. The DNA sequence is given as TGTGCCAGCAGCTTGCCCGGGGGCCGACCAGATACGCAGTATTTT. Translation gives CASSLPGGRPDTQYF.